A single sample is the source of the 14 T cell receptor beta chains below, sequenced in a study of persistence of HIV-infected CD4 T cells. Sequencing used immunoSEQ version 4 in survey mode. Measured with immunoSEQ multiplex PCR; TCRdb has only the in-frame clones, and not every one. The sample carries about 64,000 clones, under 80% recorded once. Overlapping HIV-1 Gag 15-mer peptides at approximately 0.96 ug per peptide per mL were used. Memory cells lacking CD40L and CD69 with high CD45RO were sorted. These receptors' targets are unknown. The sequencing used CD4+ T cells sorted from PBMCs after approximately 20-hour stimulation, collected from a patient who received antiretroviral therapy. The source of these receptors is an adult man with HIV who was CMV-seropositive.

The V call is TRBV10-3, the J call TRBJ2-1; no definite D call. V shed 0 bases and J shed 0 bases, with 12 bases lying between them. The CDR3 has 17 amino acids. The V gene's germline CDR1 is ENHRY and CDR2 SYGVKD. For the CDR3, the DNA is TGTGCCATCAGTGAGTCACCCTCCAGGAGCTCCTACAATGAGCAGTTCTTC. Amino acid sequence: CAISESPSRSSYNEQFF.

This clone was seen a single time. The chain employs TRBV12-3 or TRBV12-4 and TRBJ1-3; D gene uncertain. The CDR3 runs 12 residues. Trimming stripped 5 bases from V and 13 bases from J, with 15 bases between. The CDR3 DNA is TGTGCCAGCAGTCAACTGCGACAAGTGATATATTTT. Translating it yields CASSQLRQVIYF.

The chain combines TRBV5-4 with TRBJ2-5; 7 nucleotides align to TRBD1. After removal of 4 bases from V and 2 bases from J, the junction contained 5 bases not matched to a gene. This CDR3 spans 14 amino acids. Per the germline V gene, CDR1 is SGHNT and CDR2 is YYREEE (reference sequence). The CDR3 DNA sequence: TGTGCCAGCAGCCTGGACAGGAAACAAGAGACCCAGTACTTC. Translating gives CASSLDRKQETQYF.

The rearrangement uses TRBV7-2 and TRBJ1-3; the D gene is possibly TRBD1 (6 bases). Trimming cost V 5 bases and J 0 bases, with 11 bases left between them. The CDR3 is 15 amino acids. In germline, CDR1 is SGHTA, CDR2 FQGNSA. The CDR3 reads CASSLQGTSGNTIYF. The CDR3 DNA reads as TGTGCCAGCAGCCTACAGGGTACCTCTGGAAACACCATATATTTT.

This chain joins TRBV4-1 and TRBJ1-3; possibly TRBD1 for D (6 bases). Germline V CDR1 and CDR2: MGHRA, YSYEKL. The V end lost 1 base, the J end lost 4 bases, and 11 bases lay between the germline ends. The CDR3 loop spans 15 amino acids. CDR3 protein: CASSQVGAGGNTIYF. The CDR3 DNA follows: TGCGCCAGCAGCCAAGTGGGGGCTGGGGGAAACACCATATATTTT.

The chain couples TRBV7-2 to TRBJ2-1; D is unresolved. V lost 1 base and J 6 bases, leaving 7 bases between the germline ends. The CDR3 has 13 amino acids. Germline V CDR1 and CDR2: SGHTA, FQGNSA. CDR3 sequence: CASSLESRNEQFF. In DNA form, the CDR3 reads TGTGCCAGCAGCTTAGAGAGCCGCAATGAGCAGTTCTTC. The full variable domain, with the rest looked up from reference TRBV7-2 and TRBJ2-1, is GAGVSQSPSNKVTEKGKDVELRCDPISGHTALYWYRQSLGQGLEFLIYFQGNSAPDKSGLPSDRFSAERTGGSVSTLTIQRTQQEDSAVYLCASSLESRNEQFFGPGTRLTVL.

The CDR3 reads CASSPERTAHSNYGYTF. The DNA of the CDR3 is TGTGCCAGCTCTCCCGAAAGAACAGCTCACTCTAACTATGGCTACACCTTC. The rearrangement uses TRBV18 and TRBJ1-2, with D hard to call. CDR1 is KGHSH and CDR2 is LQKENI in the germline V gene. Between the trimmed V and J ends, which lost 6 bases and 0 bases, there was a span of 20 bases. The CDR3 extends over 17 amino acids.

V and J are TRBV6-1 and TRBJ1-6; D ambiguous. This CDR3 spans 15 amino acids. V was cut by 2 bases and J by 4 bases, with 9 bases left in between. In germline, CDR1 is MNHNS, CDR2 SASEGT. CDR3 in amino acids: CASSENRLYNSPLHF. The CDR3 region has the DNA TGTGCCAGCAGTGAAAACCGCCTTTATAATTCACCCCTCCACTTT.

In this sample, this clone turned up once. CDR3: CASSRQVVSGNTIYF. CDR3 nucleotides: TGTGCCAGCAGTAGACAGGTGGTCTCTGGAAACACCATATATTTT. The chain joins TRBV6-2 or TRBV6-3 to TRBJ1-3; D might be TRBD1 (6 bases). The V gene lost 5 bases and the J gene lost 0 bases, with 11 bases spanning the gap. In germline, CDR1 is MNHEY, CDR2 SVGEGT. This CDR3 is 15 amino acids long.

The chain recombines TRBV18 with TRBJ2-1; 8 bases agree with TRBD1. CDR1 is KGHSH, CDR2 LQKENI, per germline. Losses at the gene ends were 1 base for V and 5 bases for J; bases not matched to a gene: 7. This CDR3 region has 16 residues. The CDR3 DNA is TGTGCCAGCTCACCACTGGTAACAGGGGGTAACAATGAGCAGTTCTTC. It is translated as CASSPLVTGGNNEQFF.

The chain joins TRBV19 to TRBJ1-2; D remains unclear. CDR1 and CDR2 (germline): LNHDA, SQIVND (reference sequence). Trimming pared 3 bases from V and 7 bases from J, leaving 12 bases between. The CDR3 is made up of 13 amino acids. This chain's CDR3 is CASSITPGVGYTF. Written as DNA, the CDR3 is TGTGCCAGTAGTATCACCCCTGGAGTTGGCTACACCTTC.

V is TRBV27 and J is TRBJ1-5; D might be TRBD1 (5 bases). Per germline, CDR1 MNHEY and CDR2 SMNVEV (reference sequence). The V end lost 2 bases, the J end lost 2 bases, and 10 bases lay between the germline ends. The CDR3 runs 15 residues. The chain's CDR3 is CASSLRSGGNQPQHF. CDR3 coding DNA: TGTGCCAGCAGTTTAAGGTCGGGGGGCAATCAGCCCCAGCATTTT.

The chain employs TRBV5-4 and TRBJ2-6; a weak D match, TRBD2 (5 bases). The V gene lost 4 bases and the J gene lost 0 bases, with 11 bases spanning the gap. The germline V gene has CDR1 SGHNT and CDR2 YYREEE (reference sequence). This CDR3 is 16 amino acids long. The CDR3 is CASSPSGNSGANVLTF. The CDR3 DNA reads TGTGCCAGCAGCCCCTCCGGGAACTCTGGGGCCAACGTCCTGACTTTC.

V is TRBV5-8 and J is TRBJ2-3, with a weak D call TRBD2 (5 bases). Germline V lookup: CDR1 SGHTS, CDR2 YDEGEE. This CDR3 comprises 13 residues. The germline V and J ends were trimmed by 2 bases and 3 bases, with 7 bases remaining between them. The CDR3 coding sequence is TGTGCCAGCAGCTTTTCGGGGACAGATACGCAGTATTTT. It codes for CASSFSGTDTQYF.